Only one count was recorded for the clone carrying this T cell receptor beta chain. The antigen is unknown. The data belong to a study of T cell clones after liver transplantation. Across the study: Third-party-reactive TCRbeta sequences from pre-transplant mixed lymphocyte reactions served as antigen-independent comparators. Tolerant meant at least one year fully off immunosuppression without liver enzymes above twice normal.

General study results and limits: Conclusions were preliminary, with small, heterogeneous patient groups.

The V gene lost 5 bases and the J gene lost 0 bases, with 11 bases spanning the gap. The germline CDR1 and CDR2 sequences are SGHTA and FQGNSA. The CDR3 consists of 14 residues. Here immunoSEQ multiplex PCR was the method, and the copy in TCRdb shows in-frame clones only, minus some. The sample has under 55,000 clones, about 86% seen once. The sample consisted of CD4+ T cells from blood, taken 24 months after liver transplant. The genes are TRBV7-2 and TRBJ2-7, with D possibly TRBD2 on 6 matching bases. The source is a human patient who received a liver transplant. The graft donor may have contributed some T cells. In nucleotides, the CDR3 is TGTGCCAGCAGCATGGACGGGGGCTCCTACGAGCAGTACTTC. Translated: CASSMDGGSYEQYF.